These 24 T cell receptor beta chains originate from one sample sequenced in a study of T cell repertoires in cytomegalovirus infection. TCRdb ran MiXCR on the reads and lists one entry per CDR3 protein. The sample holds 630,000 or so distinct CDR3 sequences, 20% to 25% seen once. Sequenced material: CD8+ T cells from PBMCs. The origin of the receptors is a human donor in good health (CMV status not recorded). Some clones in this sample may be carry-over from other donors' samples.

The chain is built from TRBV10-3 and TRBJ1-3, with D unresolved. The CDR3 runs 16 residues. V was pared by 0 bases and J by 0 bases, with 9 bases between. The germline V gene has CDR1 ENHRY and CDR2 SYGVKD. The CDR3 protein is CAISESWQPSGNTIYF. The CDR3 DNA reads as TGTGCCATCAGTGAGTCTTGGCAGCCCTCTGGAAACACCATATATTTT.

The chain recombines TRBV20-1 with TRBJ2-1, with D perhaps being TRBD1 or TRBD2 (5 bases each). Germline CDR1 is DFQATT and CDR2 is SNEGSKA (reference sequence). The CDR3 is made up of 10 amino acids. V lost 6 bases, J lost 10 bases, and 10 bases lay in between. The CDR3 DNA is TGCAGTGCCGACGGGACGGAGCAGTTCTTC. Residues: CSADGTEQFF.

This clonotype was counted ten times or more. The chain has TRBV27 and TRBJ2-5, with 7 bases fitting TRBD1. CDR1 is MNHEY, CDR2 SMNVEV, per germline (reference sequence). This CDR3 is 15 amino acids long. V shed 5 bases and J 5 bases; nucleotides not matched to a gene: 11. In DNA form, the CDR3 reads TGTGCCAGCAGTGCCGGGACAGACGGTCGGGAGACCCAGTACTTC. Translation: CASSAGTDGRETQYF.

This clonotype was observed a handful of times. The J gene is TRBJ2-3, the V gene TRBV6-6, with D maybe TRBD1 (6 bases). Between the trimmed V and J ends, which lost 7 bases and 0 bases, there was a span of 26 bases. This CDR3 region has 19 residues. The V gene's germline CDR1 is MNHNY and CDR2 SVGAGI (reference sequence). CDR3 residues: CASTQRGTVAYSSTDTQYF. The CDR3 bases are TGTGCCAGCACCCAAAGGGGGACGGTCGCTTATTCTAGCACAGATACGCAGTATTTT.

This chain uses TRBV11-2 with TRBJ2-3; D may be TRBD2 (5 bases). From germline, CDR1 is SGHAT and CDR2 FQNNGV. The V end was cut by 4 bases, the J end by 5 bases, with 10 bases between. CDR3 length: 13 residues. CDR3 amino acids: CASSSWTGDTQYF. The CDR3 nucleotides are TGTGCCAGCAGCTCCTGGACTGGAGATACGCAGTATTTT.

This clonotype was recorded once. The CDR3 protein is CASRMTGEGTEAFF. The DNA of the CDR3 is TGCGCCAGCAGAATGACAGGGGAGGGGACTGAAGCTTTCTTT. V usage is TRBV10-2 and J usage is TRBJ1-1; TRBD1 agrees at 8 bases. V was clipped by 6 bases and J by 5 bases; unmatched bases: 8. The V gene's germline CDR1 is WSHSY and CDR2 SAAADI. The CDR3 is 14 amino acids.

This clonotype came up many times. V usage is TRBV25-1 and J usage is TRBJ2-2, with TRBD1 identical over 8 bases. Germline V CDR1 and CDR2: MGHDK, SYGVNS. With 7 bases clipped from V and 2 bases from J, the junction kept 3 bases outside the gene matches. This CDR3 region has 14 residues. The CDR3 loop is CASTGQENTGELFF. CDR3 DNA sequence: TGTGCCAGCACGGGACAGGAAAACACCGGGGAGCTGTTTTTT. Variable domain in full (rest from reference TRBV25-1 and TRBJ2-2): EADIYQTPRYLVIGTGKKITLECSQTMGHDKMYWYQQDPGMELHLIHYSYGVNSTEKGDLSSESTVSRIRTEHFPLTLESARPSHTSQYLCASTGQENTGELFFGEGSRLTVL.

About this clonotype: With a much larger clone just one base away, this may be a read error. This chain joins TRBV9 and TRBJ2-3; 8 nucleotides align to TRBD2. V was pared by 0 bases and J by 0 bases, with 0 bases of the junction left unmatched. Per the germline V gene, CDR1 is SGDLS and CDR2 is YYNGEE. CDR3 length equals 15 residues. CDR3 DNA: TGTGCCAGCAGCGTAGGACTAGCGAGCACAGATACGCAGTATTTT. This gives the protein CASSVGLASTDTQYF. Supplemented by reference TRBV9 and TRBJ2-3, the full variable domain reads DSGVTQTPKHLITATGQRVTLRCSPRSGDLSVYWYQQSLDQGLQFLIQYYNGEERAKGNILERFSAQQFPDLHSELNLSSLELGDSALYFCASSVGLASTDTQYFGPGTRLTVL.

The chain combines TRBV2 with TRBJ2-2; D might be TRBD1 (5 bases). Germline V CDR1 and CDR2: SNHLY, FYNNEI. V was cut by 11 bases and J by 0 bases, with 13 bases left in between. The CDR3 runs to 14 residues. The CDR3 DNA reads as TGTGCCCGACAAGACAGCTCGAACACCGGGGAGCTGTTTTTT. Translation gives CARQDSSNTGELFF.

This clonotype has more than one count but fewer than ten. The CDR3 nucleotides read TGTGCCAGCAGTCAGTGGATTGGGACCGGGGAGCTGTTTTTT. Translating it yields CASSQWIGTGELFF. The rearrangement links TRBV6-1 to TRBJ2-2; no firm D call. The germline CDR1 and CDR2 sequences are MNHNS and SASEGT. Trimming left V 5 bases short and J 5 bases short, with 12 bases between. The length of the CDR3 is 14 residues.

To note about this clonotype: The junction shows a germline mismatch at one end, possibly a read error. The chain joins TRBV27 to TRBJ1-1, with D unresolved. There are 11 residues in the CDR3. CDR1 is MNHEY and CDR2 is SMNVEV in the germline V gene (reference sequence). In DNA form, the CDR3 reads TGTGCCAGCAGGGATAACACTGCAGCTTTCTTT. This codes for CASRDNTAAFF.

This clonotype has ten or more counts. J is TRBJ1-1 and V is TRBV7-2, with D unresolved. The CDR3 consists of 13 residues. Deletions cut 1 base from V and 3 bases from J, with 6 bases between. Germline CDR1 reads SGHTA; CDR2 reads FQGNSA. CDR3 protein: CASSLGLYTEAFF. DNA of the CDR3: TGTGCCAGCAGCTTAGGATTGTACACTGAAGCTTTCTTT.

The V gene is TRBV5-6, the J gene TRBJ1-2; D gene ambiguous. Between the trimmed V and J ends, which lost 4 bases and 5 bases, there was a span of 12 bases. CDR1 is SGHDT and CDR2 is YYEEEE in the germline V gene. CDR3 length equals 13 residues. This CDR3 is CASSNGPGYGYTF. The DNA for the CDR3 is TGTGCCAGCAGCAATGGCCCGGGGTATGGCTACACCTTC.

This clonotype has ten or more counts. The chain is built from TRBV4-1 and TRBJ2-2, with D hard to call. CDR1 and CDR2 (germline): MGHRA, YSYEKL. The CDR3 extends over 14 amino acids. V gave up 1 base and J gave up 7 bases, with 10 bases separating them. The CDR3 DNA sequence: TGCGCCAGCAGCCAAGTACCTAACGGCGGGGAGCTGTTTTTT. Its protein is CASSQVPNGGELFF.

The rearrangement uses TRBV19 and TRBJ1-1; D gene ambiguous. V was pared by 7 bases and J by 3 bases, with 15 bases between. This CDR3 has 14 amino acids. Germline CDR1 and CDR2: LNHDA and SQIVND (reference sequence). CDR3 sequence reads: CASNPVGRDTEAFF. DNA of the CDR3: TGTGCCAGTAACCCCGTGGGCCGCGACACTGAAGCTTTCTTT. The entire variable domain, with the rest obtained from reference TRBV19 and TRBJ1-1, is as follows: DGGITQSPKYLFRKEGQNVTLSCEQNLNHDAMYWYRQDPGQGLRLIYYSQIVNDFQKGDIAEGYSVSREKKESFPLTVTSAQKNPTAFYLCASNPVGRDTEAFFGQGTRLTVV.

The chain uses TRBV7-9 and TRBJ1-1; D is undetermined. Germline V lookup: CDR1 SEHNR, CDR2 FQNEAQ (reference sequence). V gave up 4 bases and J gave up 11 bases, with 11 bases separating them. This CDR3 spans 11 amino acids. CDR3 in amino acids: CASSYGDYAFF. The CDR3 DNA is TGTGCCAGCAGCTACGGGGATTACGCTTTCTTT.

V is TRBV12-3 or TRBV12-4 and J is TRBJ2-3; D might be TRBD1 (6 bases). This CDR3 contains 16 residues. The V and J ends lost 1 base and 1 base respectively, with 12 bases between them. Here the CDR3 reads CASSLVGAGRTDTQYF. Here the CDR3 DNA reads TGTGCCAGCAGTTTAGTGGGGGCAGGCCGCACAGATACGCAGTATTTT.

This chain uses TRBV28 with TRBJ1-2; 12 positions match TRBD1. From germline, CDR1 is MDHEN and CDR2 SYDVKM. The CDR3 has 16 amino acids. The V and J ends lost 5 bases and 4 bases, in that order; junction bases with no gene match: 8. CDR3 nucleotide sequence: TGTGCCAGCAGTGGCCGGGACAGGGGGCTCGGCTATGGCTACACCTTC. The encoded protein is CASSGRDRGLGYGYTF.

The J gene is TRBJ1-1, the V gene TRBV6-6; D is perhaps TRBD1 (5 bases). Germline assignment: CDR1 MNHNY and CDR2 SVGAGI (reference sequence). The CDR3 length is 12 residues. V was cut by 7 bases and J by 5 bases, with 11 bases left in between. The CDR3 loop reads CASTLKGTEAFF. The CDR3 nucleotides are TGTGCCAGCACCCTAAAGGGGACTGAAGCTTTCTTT.

CDR3 in amino acids: CASSPGQGSGELFF. Here the CDR3 DNA reads TGTGCCAGCAGCCCCGGACAGGGATCCGGGGAGCTGTTTTTT. The chain couples TRBV3-1 to TRBJ2-2; 8 nucleotides match TRBD1. Germline assignment: CDR1 LGHDT and CDR2 YNNKEL (reference sequence). J lost 6 bases, V lost 4 bases, and 4 bases had no gene match. The length of the CDR3 is 14 residues.

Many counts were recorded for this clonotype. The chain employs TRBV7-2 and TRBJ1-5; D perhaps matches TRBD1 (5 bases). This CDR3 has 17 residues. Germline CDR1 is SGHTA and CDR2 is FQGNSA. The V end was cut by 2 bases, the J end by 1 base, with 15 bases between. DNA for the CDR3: TGTGCCAGCAGCTTATCGGGGGAAGAAAGCAGCAATCAGCCCCAGCATTTT. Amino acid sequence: CASSLSGEESSNQPQHF.

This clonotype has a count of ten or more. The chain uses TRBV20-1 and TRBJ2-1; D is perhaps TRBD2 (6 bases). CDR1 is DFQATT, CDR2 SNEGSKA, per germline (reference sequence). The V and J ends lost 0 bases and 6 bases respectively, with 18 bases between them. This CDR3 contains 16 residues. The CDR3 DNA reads TGCAGTGCTAGAGATAGGCTGGGGGGTTTAGGCAATGAGCAGTTCTTC. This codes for CSARDRLGGLGNEQFF.

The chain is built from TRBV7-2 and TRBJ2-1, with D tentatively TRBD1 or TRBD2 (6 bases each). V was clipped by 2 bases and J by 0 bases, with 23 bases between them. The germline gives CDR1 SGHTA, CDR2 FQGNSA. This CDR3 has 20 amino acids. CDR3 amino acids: CASSLFGGHNLQISYNEQFF. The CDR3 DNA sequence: TGTGCCAGCAGCTTATTTGGGGGGCACAATCTTCAGATCTCCTACAATGAGCAGTTCTTC.

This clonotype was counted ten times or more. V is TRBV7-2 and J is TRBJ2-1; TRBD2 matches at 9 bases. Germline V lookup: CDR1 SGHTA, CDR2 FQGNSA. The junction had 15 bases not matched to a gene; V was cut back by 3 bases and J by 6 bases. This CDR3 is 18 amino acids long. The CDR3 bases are TGTGCCAGCAGCTTCTTTAGGATAATCAAGCGGGGGGCCAATGAGCAGTTCTTC. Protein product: CASSFFRIIKRGANEQFF.